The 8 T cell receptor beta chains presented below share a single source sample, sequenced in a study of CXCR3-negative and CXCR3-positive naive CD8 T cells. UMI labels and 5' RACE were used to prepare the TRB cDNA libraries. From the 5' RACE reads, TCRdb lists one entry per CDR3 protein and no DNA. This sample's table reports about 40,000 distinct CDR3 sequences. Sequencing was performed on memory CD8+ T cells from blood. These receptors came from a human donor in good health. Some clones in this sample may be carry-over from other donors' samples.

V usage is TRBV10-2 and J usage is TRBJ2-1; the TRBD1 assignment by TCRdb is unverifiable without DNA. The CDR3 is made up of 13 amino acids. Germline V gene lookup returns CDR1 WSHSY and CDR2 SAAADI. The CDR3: CASRPGGDNEQFF.

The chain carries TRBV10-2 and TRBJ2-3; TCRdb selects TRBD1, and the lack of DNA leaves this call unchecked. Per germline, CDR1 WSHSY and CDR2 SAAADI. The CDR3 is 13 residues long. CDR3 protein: CASGGDRRDTQYF.

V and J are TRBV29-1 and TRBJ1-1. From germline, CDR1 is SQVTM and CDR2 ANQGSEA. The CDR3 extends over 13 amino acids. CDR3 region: CSVLGGSDTEAFF.

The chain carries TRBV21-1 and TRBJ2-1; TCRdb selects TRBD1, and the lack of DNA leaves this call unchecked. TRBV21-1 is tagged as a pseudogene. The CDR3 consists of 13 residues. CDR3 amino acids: CASSNRGRDEQFF.

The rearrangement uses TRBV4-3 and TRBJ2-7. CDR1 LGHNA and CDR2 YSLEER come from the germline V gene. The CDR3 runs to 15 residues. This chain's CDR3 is CASSPAWAGSYEQYF.

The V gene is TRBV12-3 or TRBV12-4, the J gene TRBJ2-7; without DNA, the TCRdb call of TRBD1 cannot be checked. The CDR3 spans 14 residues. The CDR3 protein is CASSLGTGANEQYF.

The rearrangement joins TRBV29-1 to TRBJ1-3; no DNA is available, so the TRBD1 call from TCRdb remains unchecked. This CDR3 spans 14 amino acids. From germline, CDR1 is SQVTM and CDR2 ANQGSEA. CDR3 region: CSVNPLGSGNTIYF.

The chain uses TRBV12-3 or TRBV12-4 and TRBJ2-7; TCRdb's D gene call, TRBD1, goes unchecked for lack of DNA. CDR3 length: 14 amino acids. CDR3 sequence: CASSLGDSSYEQYF.